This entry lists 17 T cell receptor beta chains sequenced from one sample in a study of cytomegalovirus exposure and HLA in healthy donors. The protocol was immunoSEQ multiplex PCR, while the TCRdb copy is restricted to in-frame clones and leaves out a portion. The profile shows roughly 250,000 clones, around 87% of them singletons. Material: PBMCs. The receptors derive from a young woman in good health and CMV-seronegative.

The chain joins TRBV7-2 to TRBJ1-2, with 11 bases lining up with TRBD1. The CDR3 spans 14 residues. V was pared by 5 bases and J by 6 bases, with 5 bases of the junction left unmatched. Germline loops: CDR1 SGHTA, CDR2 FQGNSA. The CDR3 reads CASSPGQGGNGYTF. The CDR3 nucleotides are TGTGCCAGCAGCCCGGGACAGGGGGGAAATGGCTACACCTTC.

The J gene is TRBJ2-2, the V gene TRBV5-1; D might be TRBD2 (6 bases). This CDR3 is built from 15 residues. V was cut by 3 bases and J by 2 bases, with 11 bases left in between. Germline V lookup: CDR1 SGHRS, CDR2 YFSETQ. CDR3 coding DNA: TGCGCCAGCAGCTACGCGGGGAAAAACACCGGGGAGCTGTTTTTT. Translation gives CASSYAGKNTGELFF. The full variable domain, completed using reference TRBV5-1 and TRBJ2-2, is KAGVTQTPRYLIKTRGQQVTLSCSPISGHRSVSWYQQTPGQGLQFLFEYFSETQRNKGNFPGRFSGRQFSNSRSEMNVSTLELGDSALYLCASSYAGKNTGELFFGEGSRLTVL.

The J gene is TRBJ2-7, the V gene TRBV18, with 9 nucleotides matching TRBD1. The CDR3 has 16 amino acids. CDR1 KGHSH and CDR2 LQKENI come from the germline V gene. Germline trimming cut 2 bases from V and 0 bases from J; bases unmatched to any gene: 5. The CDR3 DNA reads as TGTGCCAGCTCACCAGAGGGACAGGGTCTCTCCTACGAGCAGTACGTC. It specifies CASSPEGQGLSYEQYV.

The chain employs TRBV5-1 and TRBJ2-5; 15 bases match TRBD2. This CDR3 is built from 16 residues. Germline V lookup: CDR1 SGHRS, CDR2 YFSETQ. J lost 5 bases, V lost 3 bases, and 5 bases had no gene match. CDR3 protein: CASSWTSGGAYETQYF. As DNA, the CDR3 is TGCGCCAGCAGCTGGACTAGCGGGGGGGCCTATGAGACCCAGTACTTC.

DNA for the CDR3: TGTGCCAGCAGTTTATCCCCAGGGATCTCCTACGAGCAGTACTTC. Translated, it gives CASSLSPGISYEQYF. J is TRBJ2-7 and V is TRBV27, with a tentative D call TRBD1 (5 bases). This CDR3 is built from 15 residues. Per germline, CDR1 MNHEY and CDR2 SMNVEV (reference sequence). The ends were cut back, 0 bases at V and 0 bases at J, with 9 bases in the middle.

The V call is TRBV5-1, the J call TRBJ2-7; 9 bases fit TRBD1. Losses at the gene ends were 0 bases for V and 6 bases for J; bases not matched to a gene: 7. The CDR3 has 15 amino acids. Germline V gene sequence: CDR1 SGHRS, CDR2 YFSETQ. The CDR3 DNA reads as TGCGCCAGCAGCTTGGAGGGACAGGGAGGGACCGAGCAGTACTTC. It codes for CASSLEGQGGTEQYF.

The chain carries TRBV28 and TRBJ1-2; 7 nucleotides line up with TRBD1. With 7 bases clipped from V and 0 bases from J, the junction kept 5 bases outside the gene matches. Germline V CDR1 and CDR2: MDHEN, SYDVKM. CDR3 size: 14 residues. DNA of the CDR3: TGTGCCAGCAACCGGGACAGAGCTAACTATGGCTACACCTTC. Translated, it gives CASNRDRANYGYTF.

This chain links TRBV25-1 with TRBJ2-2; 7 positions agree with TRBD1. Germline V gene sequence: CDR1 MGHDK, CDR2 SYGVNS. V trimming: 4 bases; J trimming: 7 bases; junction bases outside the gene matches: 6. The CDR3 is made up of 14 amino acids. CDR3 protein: CASSGDRDHGELFF. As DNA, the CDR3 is TGTGCCAGCAGTGGCGACAGGGACCACGGGGAGCTGTTTTTT.

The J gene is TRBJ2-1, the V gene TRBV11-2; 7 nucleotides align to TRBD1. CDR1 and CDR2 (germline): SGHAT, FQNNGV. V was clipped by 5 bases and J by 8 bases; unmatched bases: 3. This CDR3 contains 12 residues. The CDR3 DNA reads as TGTGCCAGCAGCGTCCAGGGGGATGAGCAGTTCTTC. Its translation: CASSVQGDEQFF.

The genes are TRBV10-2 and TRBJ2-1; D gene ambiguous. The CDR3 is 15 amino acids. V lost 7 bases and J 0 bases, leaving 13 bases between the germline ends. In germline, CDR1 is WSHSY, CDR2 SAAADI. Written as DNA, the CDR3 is TGCGCCAGCACCTTAGACACGAGCTCCTACAATGAGCAGTTCTTC. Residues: CASTLDTSSYNEQFF.

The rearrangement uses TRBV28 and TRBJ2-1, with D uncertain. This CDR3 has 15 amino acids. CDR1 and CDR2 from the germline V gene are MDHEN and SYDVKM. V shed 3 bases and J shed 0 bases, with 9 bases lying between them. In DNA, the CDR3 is TGTGCCAGCAGTTTCATCCTAAACTCCTACAATGAGCAGTTCTTC. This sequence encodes CASSFILNSYNEQFF.

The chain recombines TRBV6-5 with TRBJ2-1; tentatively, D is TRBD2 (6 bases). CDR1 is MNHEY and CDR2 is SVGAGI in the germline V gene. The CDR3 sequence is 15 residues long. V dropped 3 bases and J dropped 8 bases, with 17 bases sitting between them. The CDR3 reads CASSYKRRGSDEQFF. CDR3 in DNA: TGTGCCAGCAGTTATAAAAGGAGGGGATCGGATGAGCAGTTCTTC.

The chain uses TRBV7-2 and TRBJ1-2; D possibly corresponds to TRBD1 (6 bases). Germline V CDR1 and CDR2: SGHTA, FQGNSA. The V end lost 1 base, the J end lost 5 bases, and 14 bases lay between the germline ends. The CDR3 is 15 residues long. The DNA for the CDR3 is TGTGCCAGCAGCTTAGGTGCAGGGGCAGGATATGGCTACACCTTC. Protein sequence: CASSLGAGAGYGYTF.

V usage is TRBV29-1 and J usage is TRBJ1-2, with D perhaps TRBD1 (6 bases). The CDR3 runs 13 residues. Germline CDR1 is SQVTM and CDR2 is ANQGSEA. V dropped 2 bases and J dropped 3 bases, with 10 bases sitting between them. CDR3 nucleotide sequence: TGCAGCGTTGAATACAGGGCGGACTATGGCTACACCTTC. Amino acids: CSVEYRADYGYTF.

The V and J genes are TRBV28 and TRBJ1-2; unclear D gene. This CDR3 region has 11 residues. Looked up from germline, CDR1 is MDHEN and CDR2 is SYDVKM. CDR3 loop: CGAKTNYGYTF. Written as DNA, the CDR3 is TGTGGAGCGAAGACGAACTATGGCTACACCTTC.

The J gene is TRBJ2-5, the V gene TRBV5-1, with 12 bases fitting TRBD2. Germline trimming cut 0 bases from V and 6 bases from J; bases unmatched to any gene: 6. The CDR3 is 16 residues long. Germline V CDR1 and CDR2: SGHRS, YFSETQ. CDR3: CASSLVLAGGTQTQYF. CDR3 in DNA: TGCGCCAGCAGCTTGGTACTAGCGGGGGGCACGCAGACCCAGTACTTC.

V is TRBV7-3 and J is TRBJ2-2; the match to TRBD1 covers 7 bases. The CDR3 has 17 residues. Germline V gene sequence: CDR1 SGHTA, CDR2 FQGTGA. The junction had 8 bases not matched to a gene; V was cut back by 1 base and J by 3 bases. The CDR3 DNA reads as TGTGCCAGCAGCTTAAGTGGCGGACAGGTTGACACCGGGGAGCTGTTTTTT. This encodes CASSLSGGQVDTGELFF.